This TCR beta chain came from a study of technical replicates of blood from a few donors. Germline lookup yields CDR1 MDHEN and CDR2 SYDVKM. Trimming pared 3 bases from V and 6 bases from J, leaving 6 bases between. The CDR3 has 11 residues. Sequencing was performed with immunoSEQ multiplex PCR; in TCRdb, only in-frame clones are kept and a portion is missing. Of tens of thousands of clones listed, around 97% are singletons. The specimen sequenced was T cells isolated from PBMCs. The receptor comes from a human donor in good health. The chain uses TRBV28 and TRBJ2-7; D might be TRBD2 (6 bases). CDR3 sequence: CASSFGSEQYF. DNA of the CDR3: TGTGCCAGCAGTTTCGGGAGCGAGCAGTACTTC.